Following are 17 T cell receptor beta chains from one sample sequenced in a study of T cells after somatic rescue of genetic block (dated by TCRdb to 2020 to 2021). Libraries were made using the immunoSEQ multiplex PCR assay. What TCRdb holds here is the immuneACCESS table cut down to in-frame rearrangements. Part of the clones is not present; checked against another copy, under half of the missing clones reflect an unresolved V gene, and the others are unexplained. The sample yields some 13,000 clones; approximately 72% were counted once. Clones ranked in the top ten supply around 21% of the sample. Sequences were obtained from peripheral blood mononuclear cells (PBMCs). These receptor sequences come from a boy between 5 and 17 years old.

The chain is built from TRBV7-9 and TRBJ1-1; no clear D. V was pared by 5 bases and J by 8 bases, with 9 bases between. This CDR3 is built from 11 residues. CDR1 is SEHNR and CDR2 is FQNEAQ in the germline V gene (reference sequence). CDR3 sequence (DNA): TGTGCCAGCAGCGCCCACAGAGAAGCTTTCTTT. It is translated as CASSAHREAFF.

There are a few counts of this clone. The genes are TRBV4-1 and TRBJ1-1, with D unclear. Trimming stripped 5 bases from V and 2 bases from J, with 21 bases between. From germline, CDR1 is MGHRA and CDR2 YSYEKL. The CDR3 loop spans 17 amino acids. The chain's CDR3 is CASSGSLGNPANTEAFF. The CDR3 region has the DNA TGCGCCAGCAGCGGCTCACTGGGAAACCCCGCTAACACTGAAGCTTTCTTT.

V is TRBV12-5 and J is TRBJ2-3; D is possibly TRBD1 (6 bases). CDR1 is LGHNT and CDR2 is FRNRAP in the germline V gene. There are 13 residues in the CDR3. Deletions cut 6 bases from V and 4 bases from J, with 11 bases between. Here the CDR3 DNA reads TGTGCTAGTGGCCCCAGGGGTCCAGATACGCAGTATTTT. Translated: CASGPRGPDTQYF.

V usage is TRBV28 and J usage is TRBJ2-3; maybe TRBD2 (6 bases). V lost 5 bases and J 3 bases, leaving 15 bases between the germline ends. Germline CDR1 MDHEN, CDR2 SYDVKM. The CDR3 is made up of 15 amino acids. The CDR3 spells CASSRRGGWTDTQYF. DNA for the CDR3: TGTGCCAGCAGTCGACGGGGAGGTTGGACAGATACGCAGTATTTT.

This clone is labeled medium-sized. The chain couples TRBV7-6 to TRBJ1-2, with TRBD1 matching over 12 bases. The trim removed 0 bases at V and 0 bases at J, leaving 5 bases unmatched. Germline CDR1 and CDR2: SGHVS and FNYEAQ. This CDR3 has 18 residues. The CDR3 DNA is TGTGCCAGCAGCTTAGCCCCGGGACAGGGGGCCGCTAACTATGGCTACACCTTC. Its translation is CASSLAPGQGAANYGYTF. The full variable domain, rest sourced from reference TRBV7-6 and TRBJ1-2, is GAGVSQSPRYKVTKRGQDVALRCDPISGHVSLYWYRQALGQGPEFLTYFNYEAQQDKSGLPNDRFSAERPEGSISTLTIQRTEQRDSAMYRCASSLAPGQGAANYGYTFGSGTRLTVV.

The V call is TRBV25-1, the J call TRBJ2-6; TRBD2 aligns across 7 bases. Germline CDR1 MGHDK, CDR2 SYGVNS. The CDR3 is 17 amino acids. Losses at the gene ends were 1 base for V and 0 bases for J; bases not matched to a gene: 3. The CDR3 region is CASSEWEGTSGANVLTF. CDR3 in DNA: TGTGCCAGCAGTGAATGGGAGGGTACCTCTGGGGCCAACGTCCTGACTTTC. The entire variable domain, with the rest obtained from reference TRBV25-1 and TRBJ2-6, is as follows: EADIYQTPRYLVIGTGKKITLECSQTMGHDKMYWYQQDPGMELHLIHYSYGVNSTEKGDLSSESTVSRIRTEHFPLTLESARPSHTSQYLCASSEWEGTSGANVLTFGAGSRLTVL.

In its sample, this clone was seen a few times. V gene TRBV14 combines with J gene TRBJ2-7; 7 nucleotides line up with TRBD2. Germline loops: CDR1 SGHDN, CDR2 FVKESK. CDR3 length: 13 amino acids. J was trimmed by 9 bases and V by 4 bases; bases with no gene match: 9. Here the CDR3 DNA reads TGTGCCAGCAGCCCTTCTGGCGGGAGCGGGCAGTACTTC. Protein: CASSPSGGSGQYF.

This clone was counted a single time. The chain carries TRBV6-6 and TRBJ2-7; 7 bases agree with TRBD1. The J segment lost 4 bases and the V segment lost 6 bases, leaving 9 bases of the junction unmatched. This CDR3 is built from 14 residues. Looked up from germline, CDR1 is MNHNY and CDR2 is SVGAGI (reference sequence). CDR3 protein: CASRTGTVPYEQYF. Here the CDR3 DNA reads TGTGCCAGCAGGACCGGGACAGTACCTTACGAGCAGTACTTC.

The chain joins TRBV6-6 to TRBJ2-7; D remains ambiguous. V was clipped by 6 bases and J by 3 bases, with 9 bases between them. This CDR3 comprises 12 residues. Germline CDR1 and CDR2: MNHNY and SVGAGI (reference sequence). In DNA, the CDR3 is TGTGCCAGCAGCCCGACTCACTACGAGCAGTACTTC. Translating gives CASSPTHYEQYF.

The J gene is TRBJ1-5, the V gene TRBV6-1; 7 positions agree with TRBD1. The germline V gene has CDR1 MNHNS and CDR2 SASEGT. V lost 6 bases and J lost 3; bases outside the gene matches: 8. CDR3 length: 15 residues. For the CDR3, the DNA is TGTGCCAGCAGCGTGACAGGGTGGAACAATCAGCCCCAGCATTTT. Its protein is CASSVTGWNNQPQHF.

The V call is TRBV30, the J call TRBJ2-7; D is unclear. Germline CDR1 and CDR2: GTSNPN and SVGIG (reference sequence). Deletions cut 4 bases from V and 3 bases from J, with 19 bases between. The CDR3 has 15 residues. The chain's CDR3 is CAWNPLGHVYYEQYF. CDR3 DNA: TGTGCCTGGAATCCACTGGGCCATGTCTACTACGAGCAGTACTTC. Full variable domain (missing parts from reference TRBV30 and TRBJ2-7): SQTIHQWPATLVQPVGSPLSLECTVEGTSNPNLYWYRQAAGRGLQLLFYSVGIGQISSEVPQNLSASRPQDRQFILSSKKLLLSDSGFYLCAWNPLGHVYYEQYFGPGTRLTVT.

The chain has TRBV18 and TRBJ1-1; a weak D match, TRBD1 (5 bases). The CDR3 covers 15 residues. The V and J ends lost 1 base and 1 base respectively, with 10 bases between them. The germline CDR1 and CDR2 sequences are KGHSH and LQKENI. The CDR3 coding sequence is TGTGCCAGCTCACCACGGCAGGGCGCGAACACTGAAGCTTTCTTT. Translation gives CASSPRQGANTEAFF.

The chain couples TRBV28 to TRBJ1-6; 7 nucleotides match TRBD1. The CDR3 is 15 amino acids. Germline V gives CDR1 MDHEN, CDR2 SYDVKM. V dropped 6 bases and J dropped 4; count of bases not matched to a gene: 6. As DNA, the CDR3 is TGTGCCAGCAGGGCTAGGGGGCTATATAATTCACCCCTCCACTTT. Encoded protein: CASRARGLYNSPLHF.

The rearrangement uses TRBV6-1 and TRBJ2-1; 8 bases map to TRBD2. The CDR3 runs 15 residues. The V and J ends lost 6 bases and 6 bases, in that order; junction bases with no gene match: 10. Per germline, CDR1 MNHNS and CDR2 SASEGT. CDR3 loop: CASRPRTSSSNEQFF. CDR3 coding DNA: TGTGCCAGCAGGCCCCGGACTAGCTCGAGCAATGAGCAGTTCTTC.

CDR3 residues: CASSRWTSGQNTGELFF. CDR3 nucleotide sequence: TGCGCCAGCAGCCGTTGGACTAGCGGGCAGAACACCGGGGAGCTGTTTTTT. V and J are TRBV5-1 and TRBJ2-2; 11 bases map to TRBD2. The CDR3 has 17 amino acids. Germline V gene sequence: CDR1 SGHRS, CDR2 YFSETQ. The junction had 6 bases not matched to a gene; V was cut back by 4 bases and J by 1 base.

This clone was seen more than once but under ten times. This chain joins TRBV7-6 and TRBJ1-5; possible D gene TRBD1, 5 bases. CDR1 is SGHVS, CDR2 FNYEAQ, per germline. V lost 1 base, J lost 2 bases, and 12 bases lay in between. The CDR3 is 16 amino acids. CDR3 sequence: CASSLERTRGNQPQHF. For the CDR3, the DNA is TGTGCCAGCAGCTTAGAAAGGACAAGGGGCAATCAGCCCCAGCATTTT.

The V and J genes are TRBV6-1 and TRBJ2-5; D call uncertain. The DNA matches TRBJ2-7 better at its end, which makes the J call doubtful. Germline-derived CDR1 and CDR2 are MNHNS and SASEGT. The CDR3 runs 15 residues. CDR3 amino acids: CASSVRNSRSYEQYF. DNA for the CDR3: TGTGCCAGCAGTGTTAGGAACTCCCGCTCCTACGAGCAGTACTTC.